One sample yielded the 21 T cell receptor beta chains listed below, sequenced in a study of T cells in Graves' hyperthyroidism and ophthalmopathy. TCR beta CDR3 regions were amplified from RNA. TCR CDR3 regions were first amplified by RT-PCR with HTBI primers. TCRdb reprocessed the multiplex PCR reads with MiXCR, giving one entry per CDR3 protein. This sample has about 500,000 distinct CDR3 sequences, with about 15% found just once. Sequenced input: blood. The source is a woman aged 25 to 45 with Graves' ophthalmopathy.

This clonotype has ten or more counts. This chain connects TRBV20-1 to TRBJ2-3; 10 bases agree with TRBD2. The CDR3 runs to 13 residues. Germline V gene sequence: CDR1 DFQATT, CDR2 SNEGSKA (reference sequence). V gave up 6 bases and J gave up 6 bases; unmatched junction bases: 6. CDR3 DNA sequence: TGCAGTGCGCAGCGGGAGGGTCCGGATACGCAGTATTTT. Its translation is CSAQREGPDTQYF.

This clonotype was observed at least ten times. The chain joins TRBV7-3 to TRBJ2-1; the match to TRBD2 covers 8 bases. Per the germline V gene, CDR1 is SGHTA and CDR2 is FQGTGA. Trimming took 2 bases from V and 3 from J; bases not matched to a gene: 6. CDR3 length equals 16 residues. Here the CDR3 reads CASSLRVAGIYNEQFF. For the CDR3, the DNA is TGTGCCAGCAGCTTACGTGTAGCGGGGATCTACAATGAGCAGTTCTTC.

This clonotype came up many times. The chain carries TRBV7-9 and TRBJ2-5, with TRBD1 matching over 11 bases. The CDR3 length is 14 residues. The trim removed 5 bases at V and 5 bases at J, leaving 4 bases unmatched. Germline loops: CDR1 SEHNR, CDR2 FQNEAQ (reference sequence). In nucleotides, the CDR3 is TGTGCCAGCAGCAGGACAGGGGGCGAGGAGACCCAGTACTTC. Amino acid sequence: CASSRTGGEETQYF. Together with reference TRBV7-9 and TRBJ2-5, the CDR3 gives the full variable domain: DTGVSQNPRHKITKRGQNVTFRCDPISEHNRLYWYRQTLGQGPEFLTYFQNEAQLEKSRLLSDRFSAERPKGSFSTLEIQRTEQGDSAMYLCASSRTGGEETQYFGPGTRLLVL.

The chain employs TRBV27 and TRBJ2-1, with 7 bases lining up with TRBD2. This CDR3 region has 16 residues. From germline, CDR1 is MNHEY and CDR2 SMNVEV (reference sequence). The V segment lost 1 base and the J segment 5 bases; nucleotides outside the gene matches: 8. CDR3 sequence: CASSLWGEGTHNEQFF. CDR3 DNA sequence: TGTGCCAGCAGTTTATGGGGGGAGGGGACCCACAATGAGCAGTTCTTC.

In this sample, this clonotype turned up many times. The V gene is TRBV13, the J gene TRBJ1-1; possibly TRBD1 for D (6 bases). Trimming left V 4 bases short and J 3 bases short, with 12 bases between. The CDR3 loop spans 14 amino acids. CDR1 is PRHDT and CDR2 is FYEKMQ in the germline V gene (reference sequence). The CDR3 sequence: CASSSQGVYTEAFF. Here the CDR3 DNA reads TGTGCCAGCAGCTCACAGGGAGTCTACACTGAAGCTTTCTTT.

This clonotype was seen only a few times. The CDR3 DNA sequence: TGCAGTGCGCCCACAGTGAACACTGAAGCTTTCTTT. Its translation: CSAPTVNTEAFF. V usage is TRBV20-1 and J usage is TRBJ1-1; D is undetermined. The CDR3 extends over 12 amino acids. Per the germline V gene, CDR1 is DFQATT and CDR2 is SNEGSKA (reference sequence). The V end lost 6 bases, the J end lost 0 bases, and 8 bases lay between the germline ends.

Points on this clonotype: A much larger clonotype is one base distant, so this may be a read error. The conserved closing phenylalanine or tryptophan is absent in this CDR3, likely reflecting a read error. The V call is TRBV7-2, the J call TRBJ2-7; D not resolved. V was shortened by 3 bases and J by 0 bases, with 6 bases between the two germline ends. Germline values: CDR1 SGHTA, CDR2 FQGNSA. CDR3 length: 13 amino acids. This chain's CDR3 is CASSFDNSYEQYL. The CDR3 DNA is TGTGCCAGCAGCTTTGACAACTCCTACGAGCAGTACCTC.

At least ten counts were recorded for this clonotype. V and J are TRBV5-1 and TRBJ2-3, with D tentatively TRBD2 (6 bases). The germline V and J ends were trimmed by 0 bases and 4 bases, with 9 bases remaining between them. This CDR3 has 14 amino acids. Germline V gene lookup returns CDR1 SGHRS and CDR2 YFSETQ. CDR3: CASSLAAGSDTQYF. The CDR3 region has the DNA TGCGCCAGCAGCTTGGCCGCGGGATCAGATACGCAGTATTTT. The full variable domain, its missing parts supplied by reference TRBV5-1 and TRBJ2-3, is KAGVTQTPRYLIKTRGQQVTLSCSPISGHRSVSWYQQTPGQGLQFLFEYFSETQRNKGNFPGRFSGRQFSNSRSEMNVSTLELGDSALYLCASSLAAGSDTQYFGPGTRLTVL.

In its sample, this clonotype was seen a few times. The V gene is TRBV19, the J gene TRBJ2-2; 9 bases align to TRBD1. With V trimmed by 10 bases and J by 3 bases, 6 bases remained unmatched. This CDR3 has 14 amino acids. Looked up from germline, CDR1 is LNHDA and CDR2 is SQIVND (reference sequence). CDR3 amino acids: CATLGQGYTGELFF. Written as DNA, the CDR3 is TGTGCCACCCTCGGACAGGGGTACACCGGGGAGCTGTTTTTT. Using reference TRBV19 and TRBJ2-2 for the parts outside the CDR3, the full variable domain is DGGITQSPKYLFRKEGQNVTLSCEQNLNHDAMYWYRQDPGQGLRLIYYSQIVNDFQKGDIAEGYSVSREKKESFPLTVTSAQKNPTAFYLCATLGQGYTGELFFGEGSRLTVL.

V is TRBV28 and J is TRBJ2-5; 9 positions match TRBD1. From germline, CDR1 is MDHEN and CDR2 SYDVKM. The CDR3 spans 14 residues. V lost 4 bases, J lost 4 bases, and 4 bases stayed unmatched. This CDR3 reads CASSWTGERETQYF. The CDR3 DNA sequence: TGTGCCAGCAGTTGGACAGGGGAGCGAGAGACCCAGTACTTC.

This clonotype was observed a handful of times. The final CDR3 position lacks the conserved phenylalanine or tryptophan, pointing to a likely read error. The V gene is TRBV12-3 or TRBV12-4, the J gene TRBJ1-1; 10 bases fit TRBD1. CDR3 size: 14 residues. J gave up 3 bases and V 7 bases, and 5 bases lay outside the gene matches. The CDR3 nucleotides are TGTGCCAGCAAGAGGGGGACAGGGGACACTGAAGCTTTCCTT. Translating it yields CASKRGTGDTEAFL.

In its sample, this clonotype was seen many times. This rearrangement joins TRBV12-3 or TRBV12-4 to TRBJ1-2, with D unresolved. The germline V and J ends were trimmed by 0 bases and 3 bases, with 5 bases remaining between them. The length of the CDR3 is 13 residues. The CDR3: CASSLALDYGYTF. Written as DNA, the CDR3 is TGTGCCAGCAGTTTAGCGCTGGACTATGGCTACACCTTC.

Only a few counts were recorded for this clonotype. The chain joins TRBV19 to TRBJ2-2, with a possible D match to TRBD2 (6 bases). The V gene lost 5 bases and the J gene lost 5 bases, with 18 bases spanning the gap. The CDR3 consists of 16 residues. Germline V CDR1 and CDR2: LNHDA, SQIVND (reference sequence). In DNA, the CDR3 is TGTGCCAGTAGTCCCCCCGCCGCTCTAGCGACCGGGGAGCTGTTTTTT. This translates into CASSPPAALATGELFF.

This clonotype was seen at least ten times. The V and J genes are TRBV3-1 and TRBJ1-2, with no clear D. V was trimmed by 0 bases and J by 4 bases, leaving 9 bases between them. This CDR3 spans 14 amino acids. Germline lookup yields CDR1 LGHDT and CDR2 YNNKEL (reference sequence). CDR3 sequence (DNA): TGTGCCAGCAGCCAAGACAATCCGATCTATGGCTACACCTTC. This sequence encodes CASSQDNPIYGYTF.

This clonotype was seen at least ten times. The gene calls are TRBV3-1 and TRBJ2-5, with a possible D match to TRBD1 (5 bases). Germline V lookup: CDR1 LGHDT, CDR2 YNNKEL (reference sequence). Trimming took off 6 bases at V and 3 bases at J, with 11 bases between the two ends. The CDR3 runs 13 residues. The CDR3 DNA sequence: TGTGCCAGCAGACAAAGACAGAAAGAGACCCAGTACTTC. Translated: CASRQRQKETQYF.

This clonotype was recorded at least ten times. The chain links TRBV5-1 to TRBJ2-3; 9 nucleotides align to TRBD2. V gave up 3 bases and J gave up 4 bases; unmatched junction bases: 9. Germline values: CDR1 SGHRS, CDR2 YFSETQ. This CDR3 has 16 amino acids. CDR3 coding DNA: TGCGCCAGCAGCTCTTACCGCGGGAGGGGCTCAGATACGCAGTATTTT. It is translated as CASSSYRGRGSDTQYF.

Many counts were recorded for this clonotype. The chain recombines TRBV11-3 with TRBJ2-3; weak D call: TRBD1 (6 bases). V was pared by 0 bases and J by 5 bases, with 12 bases between. Germline CDR1 and CDR2: SGHNT and YENEEA. The CDR3 consists of 15 residues. CDR3 in DNA: TGTGCCAGCAGCTTAGACAGGGGAGTCAGAGATACGCAGTATTTT. It yields the protein CASSLDRGVRDTQYF.

The chain's CDR3 is CASSYEARGTGELFF. The CDR3 DNA reads as TGTGCCAGCAGTTATGAAGCTAGGGGCACCGGGGAGCTGTTTTTT. The V and J genes are TRBV6-2 or TRBV6-3 and TRBJ2-2; D perhaps matches TRBD1 (5 bases). The V end was cut by 3 bases, the J end by 4 bases, with 12 bases between. The germline CDR1 and CDR2 sequences are MNHEY and SVGEGT. The CDR3 covers 15 residues.

This sequence joins TRBV4-3 and TRBJ2-3; 9 bases agree with TRBD2. V shed 7 bases, J shed 0 bases, and the junction held 5 bases outside the gene matches. CDR3 length: 15 residues. From germline, CDR1 is LGHNA and CDR2 YSLEER. This CDR3 is CASTPGLASTDTQYF. The CDR3 DNA follows: TGCGCCAGCACCCCGGGACTAGCTAGCACAGATACGCAGTATTTT.

This clonotype was detected many times. The CDR3 protein is CSVEGQGSELYGYTF. The CDR3 region has the DNA TGCAGTGTAGAAGGACAGGGCTCGGAACTCTATGGCTACACCTTC. The chain joins TRBV20-1 to TRBJ1-2, with 8 bases lining up with TRBD1. Germline V CDR1 and CDR2: DFQATT, SNEGSKA (reference sequence). The CDR3 contains 15 residues. The J segment lost 4 bases and the V segment lost 7 bases, leaving 14 bases of the junction unmatched.

This clonotype was found many times. DNA of the CDR3: TGTGCCAGCAGTTTTCTAGGAGGCACTGAAGCTTTCTTT. Amino acids: CASSFLGGTEAFF. The chain combines TRBV12-3 or TRBV12-4 with TRBJ1-1, with D unresolved. The CDR3 loop spans 13 amino acids. The germline V and J ends were trimmed by 3 bases and 4 bases, with 9 bases remaining between them.